The next 27 T cell receptor beta chains were all read from a single sample in a study of blood T cell repertoires in COVID-19 (dated by TCRdb to 2020 to 2021). Receptors were amplified or captured by the immunoSEQ multiplex PCR assay. Held by TCRdb, this immuneACCESS table contains in-frame sequences only and omits some clones. Under half of the omission traces to an unresolved V gene where checked; the cause of the rest is unknown. The sample table lists about 200,000 clones, around 90% of them with a count of one. Clones ranked in the top ten supply about 22% of the sample. Material: peripheral blood. The receptors here all came from a man aged 55 to 69 with active or convalescent COVID-19.

This chain joins TRBV6-1 and TRBJ1-5, with 10 bases aligning to TRBD1. Trimming removed 4 bases from V and 6 bases from J; junction bases left unmatched: 9. In germline, CDR1 is MNHNS, CDR2 SASEGT. The CDR3 has 16 amino acids. The CDR3 bases are TGTGCCAGCAGTGGCAGACAGGGGGCCCCTCGTCAGCCCCAGCATTTT. Its protein is CASSGRQGAPRQPQHF.

The rearrangement uses TRBV12-2 and TRBJ2-3; the table calls TRBD2, which could not be checked here. TRBV12-2 is termed a pseudogene. The CDR3 contains 21 residues. DNA of the CDR3: TGTGCAAGTCGCTCCGGGACAGGGCGTAGCGGGGGGGGATCTAGCACAGATACGCAGTATTTT. Amino acids: CASRSGTGRSGGGSSTDTQYF.

The V and J genes are TRBV7-9 and TRBJ1-2, with TRBD1 matching over 10 bases. The CDR3 is made up of 15 amino acids. Germline CDR1 is SEHNR and CDR2 is FQNEAQ (reference sequence). The trim removed 5 bases at V and 3 bases at J, leaving 6 bases unmatched. Written as DNA, the CDR3 is TGTGCCAGCAGCGCCCGGGACAGGGGTTACTATGGCTACACCTTC. This codes for CASSARDRGYYGYTF.

The chain combines TRBV30 with TRBJ1-6, with unresolved D. Germline CDR1 and CDR2: GTSNPN and SVGIG (reference sequence). Trimming shortened V by 3 bases and J by 0 bases, and 15 bases separated the two germline ends. The CDR3 runs 17 residues. The CDR3 nucleotides read TGTGCCTGGAGCCACGACCGAGGAAGCTCCTATAATTCACCCCTCCACTTT. It encodes CAWSHDRGSSYNSPLHF.

The rearrangement uses TRBV3-1 (or the pseudogene TRBV3-2) and TRBJ2-3; 10 bases are shared with TRBD1. The CDR3 runs to 14 residues. Losses at the gene ends were 1 base for V and 7 bases for J; bases not matched to a gene: 2. Per germline, CDR1 LGHDT and CDR2 YNNKEL (reference sequence). The CDR3 sequence is CASSQGTGGNTQYF. CDR3 coding DNA: TGTGCCAGCAGCCAAGGGACAGGGGGAAATACGCAGTATTTT.

The chain joins TRBV2 to TRBJ2-3; D remains ambiguous. CDR1 is SNHLY and CDR2 is FYNNEI in the germline V gene. V lost 6 bases and J 0 bases, leaving 4 bases between the germline ends. The CDR3 runs 12 residues. The CDR3 loop is CASSESTDTQYF. The CDR3 DNA is TGTGCCAGCAGCGAGAGCACAGATACGCAGTATTTT.

V and J are TRBV3-1 (or the pseudogene TRBV3-2) and TRBJ1-1, with 7 bases identical to TRBD1. With 5 bases clipped from V and 3 bases from J, the junction kept 6 bases outside the gene matches. Germline V gives CDR1 LGHDT, CDR2 YNNKEL (reference sequence). CDR3 size: 14 residues. CDR3 in amino acids: CASSTTGADTEAFF. CDR3 nucleotide sequence: TGTGCCAGCAGCACCACAGGGGCAGACACTGAAGCTTTCTTT.

The genes are TRBV6-5 and TRBJ1-3, with a weak D call TRBD1 (5 bases). This CDR3 is built from 12 residues. CDR1 is MNHEY, CDR2 SVGAGI, per germline. Trimming pared 6 bases from V and 9 bases from J, leaving 12 bases between. The DNA of the CDR3 is TGTGCCAGCAGCGCCGGGGGAGGCACCATATATTTT. Translated: CASSAGGGTIYF.

This clone was recorded a few times. The V gene is TRBV4-2, the J gene TRBJ2-3; D perhaps matches TRBD2 (7 bases). Looked up from germline, CDR1 is LGHNA and CDR2 is YNFKEQ. Trimming removed 0 bases from V and 6 bases from J, with 13 bases in between. CDR3 length equals 15 residues. The CDR3 reads CASSQDAGAGDTQYF. The CDR3, as DNA: TGTGCCAGCAGCCAAGATGCGGGGGCAGGGGATACGCAGTATTTT.

The chain recombines TRBV27 with TRBJ2-3, with a possible D match to TRBD1 (5 bases). The CDR3 covers 15 residues. V was cut by 1 base and J by 1 base, with 9 bases left in between. Germline V gene data show CDR1 as MNHEY and CDR2 as SMNVEV (reference sequence). This CDR3 is CASSLWGERTDTQYF. CDR3 in DNA: TGTGCCAGCAGTTTATGGGGCGAGCGCACAGATACGCAGTATTTT.

The chain combines TRBV30 with TRBJ1-1, with D unresolved. The CDR3 contains 11 residues. Germline-derived CDR1 and CDR2 are GTSNPN and SVGIG (reference sequence). V was trimmed by 8 bases and J by 0 bases, leaving 7 bases between them. The CDR3 is CAGIMNTEAFF. CDR3 bases: TGTGCCGGGATAATGAACACTGAAGCTTTCTTT.

This clone was recorded a few times. This chain uses TRBV10-3 with TRBJ1-6; unclear D gene. CDR1 is ENHRY and CDR2 is SYGVKD in the germline V gene. The CDR3 length is 17 residues. V dropped 2 bases and J dropped 7 bases, with 18 bases sitting between them. The CDR3 DNA is TGTGCCATCAGTGAGGGAGGAGCTAAATACCCCAATTCACCCCTCCACTTT. Translation gives CAISEGGAKYPNSPLHF.

The J gene is TRBJ2-7, the V gene TRBV5-1; TRBD2 matches 12 bases. This CDR3 is 16 amino acids long. The V segment lost 4 bases and the J segment 0 bases; nucleotides outside the gene matches: 5. Germline V CDR1 and CDR2: SGHRS, YFSETQ. DNA for the CDR3: TGCGCCAGCAGCGCACTAGCGGGGGGCACCTCCTACGAGCAGTACTTC. Its protein product is CASSALAGGTSYEQYF.

This chain links TRBV5-4 with TRBJ2-1; D is unresolved. V lost 1 base and J lost 10, with 6 bases in between. The germline V gene encodes CDR1 SGHNT and CDR2 YYREEE (reference sequence). This CDR3 is 11 amino acids long. CDR3 sequence reads: CASSLQREQFF. The CDR3 nucleotides are TGTGCCAGCAGCTTGCAGAGGGAGCAGTTCTTC.

J is TRBJ2-5 and V is TRBV4-1, with TRBD2 matching 9 bases. V lost 0 bases and J lost 7; bases outside the gene matches: 6. Germline CDR1 is MGHRA and CDR2 is YSYEKL. The CDR3 covers 15 residues. The DNA of the CDR3 is TGCGCCAGCAGCCAAGATCTCGGCGGGGGGGTGACCCAGTACTTC. This codes for CASSQDLGGGVTQYF.

The genes are TRBV6-5 and TRBJ1-4; 8 bases are a match to TRBD1. After removal of 8 bases from V and 7 bases from J, the junction contained 9 bases not matched to a gene. The CDR3 loop spans 14 amino acids. Germline V gives CDR1 MNHEY, CDR2 SVGAGI. The CDR3 is CASRRQGRTEKLFF. The CDR3 DNA reads as TGTGCCAGCCGGCGACAGGGGCGGACTGAAAAACTGTTTTTT.

The V and J genes are TRBV7-2 and TRBJ2-1; 8 positions match TRBD1. CDR3 length: 15 residues. Per germline, CDR1 SGHTA and CDR2 FQGNSA. V was pared by 1 base and J by 7 bases, with 6 bases of the junction left unmatched. DNA of the CDR3: TGTGCCAGCAGCTTAGGACAGGGGAGAATAAATGAGCAGTTCTTC. Its translation: CASSLGQGRINEQFF.

The rearrangement uses TRBV6-5 and TRBJ1-6, with unresolved D. CDR3 size: 11 residues. Germline V gives CDR1 MNHEY, CDR2 SVGAGI. V lost 7 bases, J lost 9 bases, and 7 bases lay in between. Here the CDR3 DNA reads TGTGCCAGCACCCACGGTTCACCCCTCCACTTT. It encodes CASTHGSPLHF.

J is TRBJ1-4 and V is TRBV4-1; TRBD1 is a possible D gene (5 bases). The V and J ends lost 4 bases and 0 bases respectively, with 12 bases between them. The CDR3 loop spans 16 amino acids. Germline CDR1 reads MGHRA; CDR2 reads YSYEKL. The CDR3 protein is CASSRGESATNEKLFF. For the CDR3, the DNA is TGCGCCAGCAGCCGGGGCGAGTCCGCAACTAATGAAAAACTGTTTTTT.

CDR3 DNA: TGTGCCACCAGAGGGGGCTCCTATAATTCACCCCTCCACTTT. Translating it yields CATRGGSYNSPLHF. The gene calls are TRBV24-1 and TRBJ1-6; D perhaps matches TRBD1 (6 bases). Germline V CDR1 and CDR2: KGHDR, SFDVKD. There are 14 residues in the CDR3. V was shortened by 7 bases and J by 0 bases, with 6 bases between the two germline ends.

CDR3 coding DNA: TGTGCCAGCAGCTTAGTAGGGGCTAATAACAATGAGCAGTTCTTC. This gives the protein CASSLVGANNNEQFF. The chain uses TRBV7-6 and TRBJ2-1, with a possible D match to TRBD1 (5 bases). Trimming stripped 1 base from V and 5 bases from J, with 12 bases between. Germline CDR1 is SGHVS and CDR2 is FNYEAQ. This CDR3 region has 15 residues.

The V and J genes are TRBV5-4 and TRBJ2-1, with D possibly TRBD2 on 6 matching bases. V lost 0 bases and J lost 6, with 13 bases in between. The CDR3 consists of 15 residues. In germline, CDR1 is SGHNT, CDR2 YYREEE (reference sequence). The CDR3 reads CASSLDSGPTNEQFF. Here the CDR3 DNA reads TGTGCCAGCAGCTTGGATAGCGGACCTACCAATGAGCAGTTCTTC.

The genes are TRBV2 and TRBJ1-2; possible D gene TRBD1, 6 bases. The CDR3 extends over 15 amino acids. V gave up 0 bases and J gave up 8 bases, with 16 bases separating them. Germline CDR1 SNHLY, CDR2 FYNNEI. The CDR3 DNA sequence: TGTGCCAGCAGTGAAGCGTTAGGGGGTTCGGGCGGCTACACCTTC. Translated, it gives CASSEALGGSGGYTF.

V usage is TRBV3-1 (or the pseudogene TRBV3-2) and J usage is TRBJ2-4; possible D gene TRBD2, 6 bases. With 4 bases removed from V and 3 bases from J, the gap between germline ends came to 19 bases. CDR3 length: 17 residues. The V gene's germline CDR1 is LGHDT and CDR2 YNNKEL (reference sequence). Written as DNA, the CDR3 is TGTGCCAGCAGCCCACTAGGGGCGGGGCTAGGCAAAAACATTCAGTACTTC. Translated: CASSPLGAGLGKNIQYF.

In its sample, this clone was seen once. The chain couples TRBV6-5 to TRBJ1-5, with 9 bases aligning to TRBD1. The CDR3 length is 15 residues. Per germline, CDR1 MNHEY and CDR2 SVGAGI. The CDR3 reads CASGNRGHSNQPQHF. As DNA, the CDR3 is TGTGCAAGCGGGAACAGGGGGCATAGCAATCAGCCCCAGCATTTT.

The chain has TRBV18 and TRBJ1-4; D is uncertain. Trimming took off 3 bases at V and 2 bases at J, with 13 bases between the two ends. CDR1 and CDR2 from the germline V gene are KGHSH and LQKENI. The CDR3 extends over 16 amino acids. This CDR3 is CASSPELVRTNEKLFF. The CDR3 coding sequence is TGTGCCAGCTCACCCGAACTAGTGAGGACTAATGAAAAACTGTTTTTT.

The chain recombines TRBV5-1 with TRBJ2-5; the D gene is possibly TRBD1 (5 bases). The CDR3 is 13 residues long. From germline, CDR1 is SGHRS and CDR2 YFSETQ. V shed 3 bases and J shed 5 bases, with 11 bases lying between them. DNA for the CDR3: TGCGCCAGCAGCTCGACAGTGGGGGAGACCCAGTACTTC. This translates into CASSSTVGETQYF.